The 2 T cell receptor beta chains below all came from one sample that was sequenced in a study of T cell responses to AZD1222 COVID-19 vaccine. Using immunoSEQ multiplex PCR, the repertoire was profiled, and TCRdb retains in-frame clones only, with some absent. Of about 180,000 clones in the sample, around nine tenths were seen once. Sample: peripheral blood, taken on day 0 of AZD1222 vaccination. These TCRs come from an adult in good health.

The chain carries TRBV5-1 and TRBJ2-7; D ambiguous. Germline loops: CDR1 SGHRS, CDR2 YFSETQ. The CDR3 consists of 12 residues. With 0 bases removed from V and 5 bases from J, the gap between germline ends came to 6 bases. CDR3 residues: CASSLGVDEQYF. CDR3 nucleotide sequence: TGCGCCAGCAGCTTGGGCGTCGACGAGCAGTACTTC.

The chain combines TRBV21-1 with TRBJ1-5; the table assigns TRBD1, which was not confirmed against the DNA. TRBV21-1 corresponds to a pseudogene. This CDR3 is 15 amino acids long. The CDR3 DNA follows: TGTGCCAGCAGCAAGGCGGACAGGGGTGATCAGCCCCAGCATTTT. This codes for CASSKADRGDQPQHF.